This T cell receptor beta chain derives from a study of Ad26.COV2.S vaccination and SARS-CoV-2 variants. V was trimmed by 2 bases and J by 4 bases, leaving 12 bases between them. The CDR3 extends over 14 amino acids. Germline assignment: CDR1 SGHDT and CDR2 YYEEEE. The sample's treatment: roughly 20 received Ad26.COV2.S at low or high dose, single or two shots; several received placebo; per-sample allocation not given. It was on day 63 after the first vaccine or placebo injection that samples were taken. Sequenced by immunoSEQ multiplex PCR; TCRdb stores in-frame clones only, minus some. The sample holds roughly 700,000 clones, roughly 90% seen once. With respect to this clone: Its cognate antigen is unknown.

Study-level results: Placebo recipients showed lower spike-specific TCR breadth than vaccinees. It was found that vaccine and placebo recipients had similar non-spike TCR breadth.

The receptor comes from a person aged 18 to 59 who received the Ad26.COV2.S COVID-19 vaccine or a placebo. Source: peripheral blood, taken in a trial of Ad26.COV2.S vaccine versus placebo. This chain connects TRBV5-6 to TRBJ1-1, with D unresolved. As DNA, the CDR3 is TGTGCCAGCAGCTTAAGGGTGGTCGGCACTGAAGCTTTCTTT. Translation: CASSLRVVGTEAFF.